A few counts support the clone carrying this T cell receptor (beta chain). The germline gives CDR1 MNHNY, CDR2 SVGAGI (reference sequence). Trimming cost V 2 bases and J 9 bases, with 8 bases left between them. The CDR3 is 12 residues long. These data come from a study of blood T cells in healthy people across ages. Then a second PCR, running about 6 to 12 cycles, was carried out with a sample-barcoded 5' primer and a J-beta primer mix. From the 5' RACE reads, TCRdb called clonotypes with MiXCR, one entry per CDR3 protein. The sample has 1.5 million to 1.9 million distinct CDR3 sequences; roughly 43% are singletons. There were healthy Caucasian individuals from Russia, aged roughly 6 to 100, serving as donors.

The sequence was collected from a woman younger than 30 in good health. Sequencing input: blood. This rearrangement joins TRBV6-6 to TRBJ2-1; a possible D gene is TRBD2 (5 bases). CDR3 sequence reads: CASSYGSPEQFF. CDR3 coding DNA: TGTGCCAGCAGTTACGGGAGCCCTGAGCAGTTCTTC.